These 3 T cell receptor beta chains share one sample of origin, sequenced in a study of blood T cell repertoires in COVID-19. Sequenced by immunoSEQ multiplex PCR; TCRdb stores in-frame clones only, minus some. The repertoire holds 90,000 to 120,000 clones, around 89% seen once, with around 7% in the top ten. Source material: peripheral blood. Receptor source: a middle-aged man with active or convalescent COVID-19.

The chain uses TRBV21-1 and TRBJ2-1; the table's D gene call, TRBD1, was not cross checked with the DNA. TRBV21-1 is a pseudogene locus. CDR3 length: 14 residues. The CDR3 DNA reads as TGTGCCAGCAGCAGAAACAGTTCCTACAATGAGCAGTTCTTC. The encoded protein is CASSRNSSYNEQFF.

This clone was counted once. The chain joins TRBV5-4 to TRBJ2-7; 14 nucleotides match TRBD2. V dropped 4 bases and J dropped 3; count of bases not matched to a gene: 3. The germline V gene encodes CDR1 SGHNT and CDR2 YYREEE (reference sequence). The CDR3 consists of 15 residues. CDR3 region: CASSQGLAGGYEQYF. CDR3 nucleotide sequence: TGTGCCAGCAGCCAAGGACTAGCGGGAGGCTACGAGCAGTACTTC.

V is TRBV2 and J is TRBJ2-5, with TRBD1 identical over 8 bases. V dropped 5 bases and J dropped 1; count of bases not matched to a gene: 3. Germline CDR1 and CDR2: SNHLY and FYNNEI. The CDR3 is made up of 14 amino acids. This CDR3 is CASSPGQAQETQYF. CDR3 DNA sequence: TGTGCCAGCAGTCCGGGACAGGCCCAAGAGACCCAGTACTTC.